The clone carrying this T cell receptor beta chain was observed a single time. Its specificity is unknown. The donors were in the approximately 120-subject validation cohort, distinct from the roughly 720-subject first cohort. Some clones are missing from TCRdb's copy, which holds only in-frame ones; the method was immunoSEQ multiplex PCR. The sample includes 100,000 to 150,000 clones, 89% of them seen just once. These data belong to a study of cytomegalovirus exposure and HLA in healthy donors. Points from the study as a whole: In vitro checks showed that a few CMV-associated chains really do target CMV antigens. The tendency of first-cohort TCR clusters to co-occur in the 120 or so validation repertoires was the finding of a later analysis. The listing of roughly 160 TCR beta chains classed them as cytomegalovirus-associated.

This CDR3 is built from 15 residues. Trimming cost V 4 bases and J 4 bases, with 16 bases left between them. The germline gives CDR1 SGHVS, CDR2 FQNEAQ. The V and J genes are TRBV7-8 and TRBJ1-2, with D possibly being TRBD1 (5 bases). The sample comprised PBMCs. The source is a woman in her late teens or twenties in good health and CMV-seronegative. CDR3 in DNA: TGTGCCAGCAGCTCCTCGACGACAGCCAGCTATGGCTACACCTTC. It yields the protein CASSSSTTASYGYTF.